This T cell receptor (beta chain) was documented in a study of T cells after yellow fever vaccination. The study made its TCR cDNA through 5'RACE template switching. That step introduced a universal primer site along with UMIs. TCRdb fed the 5' RACE reads into MiXCR, producing one record per CDR3 protein. The sample carries roughly 300,000 distinct CDR3 sequences, roughly 8.6% recorded once. This material consisted of PBMCs, taken 45 days after the first yellow fever vaccination. This TCR came from a man aged 18 to 30 who received the YFV17D yellow fever vaccine.

The CDR3 DNA reads TGCGCCAGCAGCCCTAATGGGCAAGCCAAAAACATTCAGTACTTC. It encodes CASSPNGQAKNIQYF. The gene calls are TRBV5-1 and TRBJ2-4; D uncertain. Trimming cost V 4 bases and J 0 bases, with 11 bases left between them. The CDR3 is 15 residues long. CDR1 SGHRS and CDR2 YFSETQ come from the germline V gene.